This TCR beta chain was sequenced in a study of graft-versus-host responses after intestinal transplantation. About the research overall: The recipients all started with anti-thymocyte globulin induction and then took tacrolimus and steroids for about three years.

CDR1 is MNHEY and CDR2 is SMNVEV in the germline V gene (reference sequence). The V segment lost 5 bases and the J segment 2 bases; nucleotides outside the gene matches: 7. The CDR3 is 16 residues long. Graft tissue processing released intraepithelial and lamina propria lymphocytes. Assay: immunoSEQ multiplex PCR; the TCRdb copy retains only in-frame clones and omits some. The sample lists over 8,000 clones; 65% to 80% were seen once. To note about this clone: Its cognate antigen is unknown.

Broader study findings: Circulating GvH clones peaking coincided with falling HvG clones soon after transplant.

This TCR was recovered from a human patient who received an intestinal transplant, so some T cells may come from the graft donor. The rearrangement joins TRBV27 to TRBJ2-2, with 8 bases lining up with TRBD1. The sequencing used ileum tissue, collected less than 470 days after transplant. The DNA of the CDR3 is TGTGCCAGCAGTCCGGGACAGGTTGTTAACACCGGGGAGCTGTTTTTT. It yields the protein CASSPGQVVNTGELFF.